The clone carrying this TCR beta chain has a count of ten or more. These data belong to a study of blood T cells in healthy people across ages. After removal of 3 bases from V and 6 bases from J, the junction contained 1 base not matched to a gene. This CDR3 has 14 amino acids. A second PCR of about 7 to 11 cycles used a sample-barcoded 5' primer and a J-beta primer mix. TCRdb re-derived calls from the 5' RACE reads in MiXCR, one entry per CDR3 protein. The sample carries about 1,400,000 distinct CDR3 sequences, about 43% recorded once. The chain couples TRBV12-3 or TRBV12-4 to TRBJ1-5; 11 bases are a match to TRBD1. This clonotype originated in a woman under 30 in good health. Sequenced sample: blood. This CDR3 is CASSLGTGGQPQHF. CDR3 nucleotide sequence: TGTGCCAGCAGTTTGGGGACAGGGGGTCAGCCCCAGCATTTT.